This T cell receptor (beta chain) is from a study of spatial heterogeneity in lung cancer. Overall study findings and caveats: Tracking of tumor mutation counts was seen in expanded intratumoral alpha and beta TCR counts.

This clonotype is termed medium-sized. Its cognate antigen is unknown. V lost 3 bases and J lost 4; bases outside the gene matches: 3. Germline V lookup: CDR1 LNHNV, CDR2 YYDKDF (reference sequence). The CDR3 has 17 amino acids. As for time point: sample taken at primary tumor resection. Single TCR cDNA molecules each had their own unique molecular identifier. MiXCR was run by TCRdb on the 5' RACE reads, yielding one entry per CDR3 protein. Among about 7,900 distinct CDR3 sequences listed, about 7% were seen once. The sequences come from lung tumor tissue, collected at surgery. The rearrangement links TRBV15 to TRBJ2-2; 15 nucleotides line up with TRBD2. The sequence was obtained from a female donor with early-stage non-small cell lung cancer. CDR3 coding DNA: TGTGCCACCAGCAGGGTGGGACTAGCGGGAGGCACCGGGGAGCTGTTTTTT. Translation: CATSRVGLAGGTGELFF.